This T cell receptor (beta chain) was observed in a study of beta chain features in type 1 diabetes. Overall study context: There were some 100,000,000 sorted cells examined across all samples.

CD4+ cells of the naive, central memory, regulatory and stem cell-like memory types were sorted via CD45RO/CCR7/CD25/CD127/CD95/CD27. The CDR3 loop spans 15 amino acids. With 0 bases clipped from V and 7 bases from J, the junction kept 5 bases outside the gene matches. CDR1 and CDR2 (germline): SGHTA, FQGNSA. Study results and limitations: Patients with Type 1 diabetes showed moderately but significantly shorter TCRB CDR3s in all four CD4+ subsets. Compared to healthy donors, patients appeared to have naive, central memory and Treg TCRB repertoires that were more alike.

What was sequenced were expressed TCRB transcripts, since all of the isolated RNA had been reverse transcribed. Approximately 3.4 million reads, on average, came from each naive, central memory and regulatory T cell sample. Measured with immunoSEQ multiplex PCR; TCRdb has only the in-frame clones, and not every one. This repertoire shows around 180,000 clones, roughly 8% found once; its top ten account for 0.5%. A few counts support this clone. Its cognate antigen is unknown. The chain joins TRBV7-2 to TRBJ1-2, with 10 bases that match TRBD1. This receptor was identified in a man aged 18 to 30 with type 1 diabetes. Sequencing used central memory CD4+ T cells from blood. The CDR3 spells CASSLAIRTGGGYTF. The CDR3 bases are TGTGCCAGCAGCTTAGCGATCAGGACAGGGGGTGGCTACACCTTC.